The 30 T cell receptor beta chains below all came from one sample that was sequenced in a study of blood T cell repertoires in COVID-19 (dated by TCRdb to 2018 to 2020). The library came from the immunoSEQ multiplex PCR assay. The table was pulled from immuneACCESS by TCRdb, which kept in-frame rearrangements only. Such tables lose some clones; where checked, under half of the loss comes from unresolved V genes, and the rest has no known cause. This sample gives under 250,000 clones in total; nearly 95% of them show up just once. The ten largest make up over 0.8% of the sample. The specimen was peripheral blood. These TCRs come from a man in his thirties or forties with COVID-19, enrolled during active disease.

The chain links TRBV4-1 to TRBJ1-4, with 9 bases aligning to TRBD1. Unmatched junction bases numbered 6, after V lost 2 bases and J lost 5 bases. From germline, CDR1 is MGHRA and CDR2 YSYEKL. This CDR3 is 16 amino acids long. As DNA, the CDR3 is TGCGCCAGCAGCCAAATCCGACAGGGGGGAAATGAAAAACTGTTTTTT. This gives the protein CASSQIRQGGNEKLFF.

The J gene is TRBJ2-7, the V gene TRBV7-2, with D perhaps TRBD2 (6 bases). Trimming removed 3 bases at V and 5 bases at J, with 11 bases between. Germline V gene data show CDR1 as SGHTA and CDR2 as FQGNSA. The CDR3 is 13 amino acids. CDR3 loop: CASSLGGRHEQYF. The CDR3 DNA sequence: TGTGCCAGCAGCTTGGGAGGTCGGCACGAGCAGTACTTC.

In its sample, this clone was seen once. The chain has TRBV10-3 and TRBJ1-2; tentative D call: TRBD1 (5 bases). V was cut by 0 bases and J by 8 bases, with 16 bases left in between. CDR3 size: 15 residues. In germline, CDR1 is ENHRY, CDR2 SYGVKD. The CDR3 reads CAISESTEGPGGYTF. CDR3 nucleotide sequence: TGTGCCATCAGTGAGTCGACGGAGGGGCCGGGAGGCTACACCTTC.

The J gene is TRBJ2-1, the V gene TRBV21-1; the listed D gene, TRBD2, was not tested against the DNA. TRBV21-1 is a known pseudogene. The CDR3 consists of 16 residues. The CDR3 reads CASSKVGTSAYNEQFF. DNA of the CDR3: TGTGCCAGCAGCAAAGTTGGGACTAGCGCCTACAATGAGCAGTTCTTC.

Here the CDR3 DNA reads TGTGCCAGCAGCCGAAGACTAGCGGGGGATTACAATGAGCAGTTCTTC. Encoded protein: CASSRRLAGDYNEQFF. This chain joins TRBV5-5 and TRBJ2-1; 12 bases line up with TRBD2. Trimming removed 4 bases from V and 4 bases from J; junction bases left unmatched: 6. CDR1 is SGHKS and CDR2 is YYEKEE in the germline V gene (reference sequence). This CDR3 has 16 amino acids.

The genes are TRBV6-1 and TRBJ2-7; D might be TRBD1 (5 bases). V was clipped by 3 bases and J by 5 bases, with 14 bases between them. Germline V gene sequence: CDR1 MNHNS, CDR2 SASEGT. The CDR3 contains 14 residues. The CDR3 sequence: CASSDLQGRDEQYF. CDR3 nucleotide sequence: TGTGCCAGCAGTGATTTGCAGGGTCGTGACGAGCAGTACTTC.

The V call is TRBV7-2, the J call TRBJ2-1; 8 positions match TRBD2. The CDR3 extends over 16 amino acids. Germline-derived CDR1 and CDR2 are SGHTA and FQGNSA. With V trimmed by 3 bases and J by 0 bases, 4 bases remained unmatched. The CDR3 coding sequence is TGTGCCAGCAGCTTGAGAGCGGGGGTCTCCTACAATGAGCAGTTCTTC. This encodes CASSLRAGVSYNEQFF.

J is TRBJ1-4 and V is TRBV9, with unresolved D. V was clipped by 0 bases and J by 0 bases, with 9 bases between them. CDR1 SGDLS and CDR2 YYNGEE come from the germline V gene. This CDR3 contains 16 residues. In DNA form, the CDR3 reads TGTGCCAGCAGCGTAGGAGGGCAGGCAACTAATGAAAAACTGTTTTTT. Translating gives CASSVGGQATNEKLFF.

The CDR3 DNA sequence: TGTGCCAGCAGCCAAGATTTAGGAGGACCCTACGAGCAGTACTTC. Amino acid sequence: CASSQDLGGPYEQYF. V usage is TRBV14 and J usage is TRBJ2-7, with a possible D match to TRBD2 (5 bases). The length of the CDR3 is 15 residues. Trimming stripped 0 bases from V and 2 bases from J, with 11 bases between. Germline V gene lookup returns CDR1 SGHDN and CDR2 FVKESK.

This chain uses TRBV5-4 with TRBJ2-7; the match to TRBD2 covers 12 bases. The CDR3 is 15 amino acids. Looked up from germline, CDR1 is SGHNT and CDR2 is YYREEE (reference sequence). The V and J ends lost 4 bases and 4 bases, in that order; junction bases with no gene match: 6. The CDR3 loop is CASSETSGGQYEQYF. In DNA form, the CDR3 reads TGTGCCAGCAGCGAAACTAGCGGGGGGCAGTACGAGCAGTACTTC. The complete variable domain, with remaining parts taken from reference TRBV5-4 and TRBJ2-7, reads ETGVTQSPTHLIKTRGQQVTLRCSSQSGHNTVSWYQQALGQGPQFIFQYYREEENGRGNFPPRFSGLQFPNYSSELNVNALELDDSALYLCASSETSGGQYEQYFGPGTRLTVT.

The rearrangement links TRBV7-9 to TRBJ1-4; tentative D call: TRBD1 (6 bases). CDR1 SEHNR and CDR2 FQNEAQ come from the germline V gene (reference sequence). V was clipped by 6 bases and J by 5 bases, with 10 bases between them. CDR3 size: 13 residues. CDR3 residues: CASRFGQNEKLFF. The CDR3 DNA reads as TGTGCCAGCAGATTCGGACAGAATGAAAAACTGTTTTTT.

This rearrangement joins TRBV25-1 to TRBJ1-1; TRBD1 matches at 7 bases. V was pared by 6 bases and J by 5 bases, with 9 bases of the junction left unmatched. The germline V gene has CDR1 MGHDK and CDR2 SYGVNS. CDR3 length: 14 amino acids. The CDR3 DNA reads TGTGCCAGCAGGCGACAGGGAGAGGGAACTGAAGCTTTCTTT. It is translated as CASRRQGEGTEAFF.

V is TRBV6-5 and J is TRBJ1-3, with D unresolved. Between the trimmed V and J ends, which lost 2 bases and 1 base, there was a span of 9 bases. Per germline, CDR1 MNHEY and CDR2 SVGAGI. There are 15 residues in the CDR3. CDR3 coding DNA: TGTGCCAGCAGTTACGAGGGAGTATCTGGAAACACCATATATTTT. Translation: CASSYEGVSGNTIYF.

This clone was observed a handful of times. This chain uses TRBV4-1 with TRBJ1-1; D is ambiguous. The CDR3 runs 14 residues. Germline lookup yields CDR1 MGHRA and CDR2 YSYEKL. V lost 4 bases and J lost 0, with 9 bases in between. The CDR3 DNA is TGCGCCAGCAGCCCAATCGGTCTGAACACTGAAGCTTTCTTT. It yields the protein CASSPIGLNTEAFF.

The rearrangement links TRBV27 to TRBJ1-2; unclear D gene. CDR1 MNHEY and CDR2 SMNVEV come from the germline V gene (reference sequence). Trimming pared 8 bases from V and 3 bases from J, leaving 4 bases between. CDR3 length equals 10 residues. The CDR3, as DNA: TGTGCCAGCCCCTACTATGGCTACACCTTC. Protein product: CASPYYGYTF.

The chain couples TRBV3-1 (or the pseudogene TRBV3-2) to TRBJ1-2, with D perhaps TRBD1 (6 bases). The ends were cut back, 4 bases at V and 4 bases at J, with 13 bases in the middle. Germline assignment: CDR1 LGHDT and CDR2 YNNKEL (reference sequence). There are 14 residues in the CDR3. The CDR3 nucleotides read TGTGCCAGCAGCCGCCCCTCAGGGGTCTATGGCTACACCTTC. This gives the protein CASSRPSGVYGYTF.

The V call is TRBV5-1, the J call TRBJ2-5, with a tentative D call TRBD2 (6 bases). The CDR3 totals 14 residues. The V end was cut by 5 bases, the J end by 3 bases, with 14 bases between. The germline gives CDR1 SGHRS, CDR2 YFSETQ. CDR3 nucleotides: TGCGCCAGCAGTTACATTGGGGGGAAAGAGACCCAGTACTTC. This encodes CASSYIGGKETQYF.

The genes are TRBV5-1 and TRBJ2-1; 10 positions match TRBD2. The trim removed 2 bases at V and 1 base at J, leaving 6 bases unmatched. CDR1 and CDR2 from the germline V gene are SGHRS and YFSETQ. The CDR3 runs 17 residues. The CDR3 region is CASSLAGGPESYNEQFF. Here the CDR3 DNA reads TGCGCCAGCAGCTTAGCGGGGGGGCCTGAGTCCTACAATGAGCAGTTCTTC.

This chain connects TRBV30 to TRBJ1-4; TRBD1 aligns across 11 bases. The CDR3 runs to 16 residues. The germline CDR1 and CDR2 sequences are GTSNPN and SVGIG (reference sequence). V shed 2 bases and J 2 bases; nucleotides not matched to a gene: 4. CDR3 sequence reads: CAWSKGQGATNEKLFF. CDR3 nucleotides: TGTGCCTGGAGTAAAGGACAGGGGGCCACTAATGAAAAACTGTTTTTT.

This clone was seen a single time. The same CDR3 also results from other DNA sequences found in this sample. V gene TRBV19 combines with J gene TRBJ1-3; the D gene is possibly TRBD1 (6 bases). Germline-derived CDR1 and CDR2 are LNHDA and SQIVND (reference sequence). The CDR3 runs 16 residues. Trimming pared 3 bases from V and 0 bases from J, leaving 12 bases between. The CDR3 coding sequence is TGTGCCAGTAGTATTTTGGGGGCCCTCTCTGGAAACACCATATATTTT. This gives the protein CASSILGALSGNTIYF.

The rearrangement uses TRBV9 and TRBJ2-2; no reliable D call. The V end lost 0 bases, the J end lost 10 bases, and 13 bases lay between the germline ends. Germline lookup yields CDR1 SGDLS and CDR2 YYNGEE. This CDR3 comprises 14 residues. The CDR3 bases are TGTGCCAGCAGCGTAGTCGGGTCTTCGGAGGAGCTGTTTTTT. It encodes CASSVVGSSEELFF.

This chain uses TRBV4-1 with TRBJ1-4; D is unresolved. Germline values: CDR1 MGHRA, CDR2 YSYEKL. The germline V and J ends were trimmed by 2 bases and 1 base, with 14 bases remaining between them. The length of the CDR3 is 17 residues. As DNA, the CDR3 is TGCGCCAGCAGCCAAAATCCCTACGGGGAAACTAATGAAAAACTGTTTTTT. It yields the protein CASSQNPYGETNEKLFF.

The chain uses TRBV6-1 and TRBJ2-1, with no clear D. V lost 1 base to trimming and J lost 3 bases, with 10 bases between them. Germline V CDR1 and CDR2: MNHNS, SASEGT. The CDR3 loop spans 15 amino acids. CDR3 residues: CASSEEAGNYNEQFF. The DNA for the CDR3 is TGTGCCAGCAGTGAAGAGGCAGGAAACTACAATGAGCAGTTCTTC.

The genes are TRBV7-9 and TRBJ1-1; D is ambiguous. This CDR3 is built from 18 residues. V lost 4 bases and J lost 0, with 21 bases in between. The germline CDR1 and CDR2 sequences are SEHNR and FQNEAQ (reference sequence). The CDR3 is CASSSQVDIIIMNTEAFF. The DNA of the CDR3 is TGTGCCAGCAGCTCCCAGGTTGACATAATCATAATGAACACTGAAGCTTTCTTT. The variable domain in full, with the rest retrieved from reference TRBV7-9 and TRBJ1-1, is DTGVSQNPRHKITKRGQNVTFRCDPISEHNRLYWYRQTLGQGPEFLTYFQNEAQLEKSRLLSDRFSAERPKGSFSTLEIQRTEQGDSAMYLCASSSQVDIIIMNTEAFFGQGTRLTVV.

This rearrangement joins TRBV11-2 to TRBJ1-3; 9 bases map to TRBD1. CDR3 length: 18 amino acids. With V trimmed by 6 bases and J by 2 bases, 14 bases remained unmatched. Per germline, CDR1 SGHAT and CDR2 FQNNGV. For the CDR3, the DNA is TGTGCCAGCAGGAACGAGTGGGTACAGGGGGCGGCTGGAAACACCATATATTTT. Amino acids: CASRNEWVQGAAGNTIYF.

This chain joins TRBV14 and TRBJ1-4; TRBD1 matches 9 bases. V dropped 4 bases and J dropped 8; count of bases not matched to a gene: 11. Germline V gives CDR1 SGHDN, CDR2 FVKESK. The CDR3 consists of 16 residues. CDR3 sequence reads: CASSLGLGTGNEKLFF. CDR3 bases: TGTGCCAGCAGCCTAGGCCTTGGGACAGGGAACGAAAAACTGTTTTTT.

The rearrangement joins TRBV25-1 to TRBJ2-7; 11 bases fit TRBD1. Germline V lookup: CDR1 MGHDK, CDR2 SYGVNS. This CDR3 comprises 14 residues. Trimming at V came to 6 bases and at J to 3 bases, leaving 4 bases not matched to a gene. CDR3 in DNA: TGTGCCAGCAGGGCCGGGACAGGGGGCTACGAGCAGTACTTC. This codes for CASRAGTGGYEQYF.

The chain employs TRBV3-1 (or the pseudogene TRBV3-2) and TRBJ1-5; 7 positions match TRBD1. With V trimmed by 1 base and J by 5 bases, 8 bases remained unmatched. The CDR3 is 16 residues long. Germline CDR1 LGHDT, CDR2 YNNKEL (reference sequence). The CDR3 loop reads CASSQGANRGHQPQHF. The CDR3 region has the DNA TGTGCCAGCAGCCAAGGAGCCAACAGGGGACATCAGCCCCAGCATTTT.

The chain has TRBV18 and TRBJ1-1; 7 nucleotides match TRBD1. The germline V gene encodes CDR1 KGHSH and CDR2 LQKENI. V lost 2 bases and J lost 3; bases outside the gene matches: 6. This CDR3 has 15 residues. This CDR3 reads CASSPWSDRDTEAFF. As DNA, the CDR3 is TGTGCCAGCTCACCATGGTCCGACAGGGACACTGAAGCTTTCTTT.

This clone appeared once. The DNA of the CDR3 is TGTGCCAGCAGGATCAGGGACACCATATATTTT. Translated, it gives CASRIRDTIYF. This chain links TRBV6-5 with TRBJ1-3, with D possibly TRBD1 on 5 matching bases. With 6 bases removed from V and 8 bases from J, the gap between germline ends came to 8 bases. The CDR3 has 11 amino acids. The germline CDR1 and CDR2 sequences are MNHEY and SVGAGI.